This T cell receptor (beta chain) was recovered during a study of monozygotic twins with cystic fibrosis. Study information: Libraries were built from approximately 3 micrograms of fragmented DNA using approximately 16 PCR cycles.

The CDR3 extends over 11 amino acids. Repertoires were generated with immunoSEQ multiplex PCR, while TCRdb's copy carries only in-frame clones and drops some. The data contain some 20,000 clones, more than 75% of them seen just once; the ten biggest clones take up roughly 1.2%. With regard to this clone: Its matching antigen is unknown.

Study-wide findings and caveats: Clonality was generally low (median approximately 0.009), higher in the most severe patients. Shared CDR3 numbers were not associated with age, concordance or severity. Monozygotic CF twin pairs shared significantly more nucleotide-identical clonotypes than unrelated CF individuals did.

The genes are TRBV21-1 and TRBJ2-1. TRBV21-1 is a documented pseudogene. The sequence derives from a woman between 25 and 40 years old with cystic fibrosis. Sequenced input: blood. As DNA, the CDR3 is TGTGCCAGCAGCAAAGCCCCCTTGAAGTTCTTC. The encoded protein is CASSKAPLKFF.